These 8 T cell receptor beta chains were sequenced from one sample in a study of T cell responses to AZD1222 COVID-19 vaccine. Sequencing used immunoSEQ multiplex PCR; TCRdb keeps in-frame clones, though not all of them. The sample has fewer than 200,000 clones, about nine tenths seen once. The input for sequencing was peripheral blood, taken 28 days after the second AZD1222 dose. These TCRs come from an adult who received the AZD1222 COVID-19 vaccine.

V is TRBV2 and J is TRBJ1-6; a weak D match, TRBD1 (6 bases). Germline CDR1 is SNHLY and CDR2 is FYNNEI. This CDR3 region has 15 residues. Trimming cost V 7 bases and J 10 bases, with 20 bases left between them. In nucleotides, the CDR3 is TGTGCCAGCAACCCCACAGGGACCTACCGGTCACCCCTCCACTTT. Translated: CASNPTGTYRSPLHF.

The DNA of the CDR3 is TGTGCCAGCATCAAAACAGGGAGTTTCTATGGCTACACCTTC. It is translated as CASIKTGSFYGYTF. The rearrangement joins TRBV5-4 to TRBJ1-2, with D possibly matching TRBD1 (6 bases). The CDR3 length is 14 residues. Germline lookup yields CDR1 SGHNT and CDR2 YYREEE (reference sequence). Trimming left V 6 bases short and J 4 bases short, with 16 bases between. Based on the CDR3 plus reference TRBV5-4 and TRBJ1-2, the full variable domain is ETGVTQSPTHLIKTRGQQVTLRCSSQSGHNTVSWYQQALGQGPQFIFQYYREEENGRGNFPPRFSGLQFPNYSSELNVNALELDDSALYLCASIKTGSFYGYTFGSGTRLTVV.

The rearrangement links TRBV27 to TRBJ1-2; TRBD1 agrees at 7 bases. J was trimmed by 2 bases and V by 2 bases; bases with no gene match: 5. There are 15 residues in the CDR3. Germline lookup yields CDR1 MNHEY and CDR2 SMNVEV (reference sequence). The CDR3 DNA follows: TGTGCCAGCAGTTTAGGGAGGGGGCGCAACTATGGCTACACCTTC. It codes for CASSLGRGRNYGYTF.

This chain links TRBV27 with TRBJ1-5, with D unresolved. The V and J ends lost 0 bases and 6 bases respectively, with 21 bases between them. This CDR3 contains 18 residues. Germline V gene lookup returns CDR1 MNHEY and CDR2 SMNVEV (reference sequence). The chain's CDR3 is CASSLSGTALRWGQPQHF. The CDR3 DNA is TGTGCCAGCAGTTTATCTGGTACAGCCCTCCGGTGGGGTCAGCCCCAGCATTTT.

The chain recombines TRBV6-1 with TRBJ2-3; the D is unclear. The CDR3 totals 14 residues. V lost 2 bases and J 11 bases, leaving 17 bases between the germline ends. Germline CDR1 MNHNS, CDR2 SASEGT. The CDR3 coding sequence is TGTGCCAGCAGTGAAAGCCCGACTTCACTCGGGCAGTATTTT. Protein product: CASSESPTSLGQYF.

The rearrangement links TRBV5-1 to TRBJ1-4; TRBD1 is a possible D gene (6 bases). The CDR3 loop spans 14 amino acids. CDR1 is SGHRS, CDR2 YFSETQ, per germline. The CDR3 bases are TGCGCTAGCGGAAAACAGGGCCAGAATGAAAAACTGTTTTTT. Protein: CASGKQGQNEKLFF.

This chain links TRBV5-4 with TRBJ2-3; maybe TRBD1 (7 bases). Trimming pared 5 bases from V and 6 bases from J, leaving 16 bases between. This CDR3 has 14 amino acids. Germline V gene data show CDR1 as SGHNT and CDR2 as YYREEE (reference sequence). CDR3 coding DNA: TGTGCCAGCAGAGATTACAGGGGACTGGATACGCAGTATTTT. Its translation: CASRDYRGLDTQYF.

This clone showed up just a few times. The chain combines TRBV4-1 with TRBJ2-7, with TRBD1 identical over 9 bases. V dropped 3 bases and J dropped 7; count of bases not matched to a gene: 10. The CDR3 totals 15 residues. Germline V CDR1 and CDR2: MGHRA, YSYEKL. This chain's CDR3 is CASSHQSGTGREQYF. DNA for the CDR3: TGCGCCAGCAGCCACCAGAGCGGGACAGGGAGAGAGCAGTACTTC.